These 25 T cell receptor beta chains came from one sample sequenced in a study of STAT5B mutations in CD4+ large granular lymphocyte leukemia. TCRdb's table, derived via immunoSEQ multiplex PCR, lists solely in-frame clones and lacks some. The data show 30,000 or so clones, with 75% to 85% seen just once and under 2.5% held by the top ten. The specimen sequenced was CD4+ T cells from blood buffy coats. The receptors were sampled from a human donor in good health.

The chain employs TRBV2 and TRBJ2-3; TRBD2 matches at 11 bases. In germline, CDR1 is SNHLY, CDR2 FYNNEI. The CDR3 is made up of 15 amino acids. V lost 5 bases to trimming and J lost 3 bases; unmatched junction nucleotides: 4. CDR3 protein: CASSTSGGSTDTQYF. The CDR3 nucleotides are TGTGCCAGCAGTACTAGCGGGGGAAGTACAGATACGCAGTATTTT.

The chain recombines TRBV4-1 with TRBJ1-4, with D possibly matching TRBD1 (5 bases). Per germline, CDR1 MGHRA and CDR2 YSYEKL. The CDR3 is made up of 15 amino acids. Trimming removed 3 bases from V and 4 bases from J, with 12 bases in between. The CDR3 region has the DNA TGCGCCAGCAGCCACCCGGGACTCCTTAATGAAAAACTGTTTTTT. Translating it yields CASSHPGLLNEKLFF.

The sample holds a few counts of this clone. This sequence joins TRBV10-3 and TRBJ2-2; D is unresolved. CDR3 size: 11 residues. Deletions cut 6 bases from V and 3 bases from J, with 2 bases between. The germline V gene encodes CDR1 ENHRY and CDR2 SYGVKD. The CDR3 here is CAIRHTGELFF. DNA of the CDR3: TGTGCCATCAGACACACCGGGGAGCTGTTTTTT.

This clone turned up a few times. The chain couples TRBV6-6 to TRBJ2-2; D uncertain. V was pared by 4 bases and J by 3 bases, with 9 bases between. The CDR3 extends over 14 amino acids. From germline, CDR1 is MNHNY and CDR2 SVGAGI (reference sequence). Here the CDR3 reads CASSSLPDTGELFF. CDR3 in DNA: TGTGCCAGCAGTTCTCTCCCTGACACCGGGGAGCTGTTTTTT.

The gene calls are TRBV28 and TRBJ1-4; D is uncertain. The germline V gene encodes CDR1 MDHEN and CDR2 SYDVKM. Trimming took 5 bases from V and 1 from J, leaving 11 bases between them. The CDR3 loop spans 15 amino acids. CDR3 sequence reads: CASSGLTRTNEKLFF. The CDR3 nucleotides are TGTGCCAGCAGTGGCCTGACAAGAACTAATGAAAAACTGTTTTTT.

This chain connects TRBV9 to TRBJ2-1; D remains ambiguous. CDR3 length equals 15 residues. V was pared by 0 bases and J by 2 bases, with 9 bases between. Germline V gene lookup returns CDR1 SGDLS and CDR2 YYNGEE. DNA of the CDR3: TGTGCCAGCAGCGTAGGAGCTGTACCCTACAATGAGCAGTTCTTC. Translation gives CASSVGAVPYNEQFF.

This sequence joins TRBV18 and TRBJ2-3; a possible D gene is TRBD1 (6 bases). Trimming removed 2 bases from V and 0 bases from J, with 12 bases in between. The V gene's germline CDR1 is KGHSH and CDR2 LQKENI. The length of the CDR3 is 16 residues. CDR3 DNA: TGTGCCAGCTCACCATCTACAGGGTTCAGCACAGATACGCAGTATTTT. Translated: CASSPSTGFSTDTQYF.

The J gene is TRBJ2-5, the V gene TRBV7-8; possible D gene TRBD2, 7 bases. CDR3 length: 16 residues. The ends were cut back, 2 bases at V and 5 bases at J, with 18 bases in the middle. From germline, CDR1 is SGHVS and CDR2 FQNEAQ. The DNA of the CDR3 is TGTGCCAGCAGCTTATGGGGGAGGGGGGCCAGGGAGACCCAGTACTTC. This sequence encodes CASSLWGRGARETQYF.

This clone came up a few times. V gene TRBV14 combines with J gene TRBJ1-1, with D uncertain. Trimming left V 4 bases short and J 0 bases short, with 3 bases between. CDR3 length: 12 residues. Germline CDR1 and CDR2: SGHDN and FVKESK. CDR3 sequence (DNA): TGTGCCAGCAGCCGTTTGAACACTGAAGCTTTCTTT. This gives the protein CASSRLNTEAFF.

This clone turned up a few times. DNA for the CDR3: TGTGCCAGCAGCGTCACCGGGACAGGGGAGAATGAGCAGTTCTTC. Translating it yields CASSVTGTGENEQFF. The chain combines TRBV4-2 with TRBJ2-1, with 10 bases lining up with TRBD1. Germline-derived CDR1 and CDR2 are LGHNA and YNFKEQ. Unmatched junction bases numbered 8, after V lost 5 bases and J lost 7 bases. The CDR3 runs to 15 residues.

The DNA of the CDR3 is TGTGCCAGCAGCCCAAGTAGGGGCTCCAATGAGCAGTTCTTC. Its protein is CASSPSRGSNEQFF. The chain couples TRBV7-3 to TRBJ2-1; D might be TRBD1 (5 bases). The V and J ends lost 5 bases and 6 bases respectively, with 14 bases between them. Germline V gene data show CDR1 as SGHTA and CDR2 as FQGTGA. The CDR3 is 14 amino acids.

CDR3 amino acids: CASSLPHTGELFF. Here the CDR3 DNA reads TGTGCCAGCAGCTTACCGCACACCGGGGAGCTGTTTTTT. The chain links TRBV5-6 to TRBJ2-2, with D uncertain. This CDR3 region has 13 residues. Germline V gene data show CDR1 as SGHDT and CDR2 as YYEEEE. V dropped 2 bases and J dropped 3 bases, with 5 bases sitting between them. Looking up the rest from reference TRBV5-6 and TRBJ2-2 gives the full variable domain: DAGVTQSPTHLIKTRGQQVTLRCSPKSGHDTVSWYQQALGQGPQFIFQYYEEEERQRGNFPDRFSGHQFPNYSSELNVNALLLGDSALYLCASSLPHTGELFFGEGSRLTVL.

The gene calls are TRBV28 and TRBJ1-2; 11 bases align to TRBD1. V shed 6 bases and J 9 bases; nucleotides not matched to a gene: 9. The V gene's germline CDR1 is MDHEN and CDR2 SYDVKM. The CDR3 has 14 residues. CDR3: CASRRTGTGGSYTF. CDR3 coding DNA: TGTGCCAGCAGAAGGACCGGGACAGGGGGTAGCTACACCTTC.

The chain uses TRBV11-2 and TRBJ2-1; TRBD2 aligns across 8 bases. V dropped 6 bases and J dropped 2; count of bases not matched to a gene: 9. The length of the CDR3 is 16 residues. Looked up from germline, CDR1 is SGHAT and CDR2 is FQNNGV. The CDR3 here is CASSPFSGATYNEQFF. In DNA, the CDR3 is TGTGCCAGCAGTCCCTTTAGCGGGGCTACCTACAATGAGCAGTTCTTC.

The rearrangement joins TRBV11-2 to TRBJ1-5; 7 bases align to TRBD1. With V trimmed by 5 bases and J by 2 bases, 3 bases remained unmatched. Germline V gives CDR1 SGHAT, CDR2 FQNNGV. CDR3 size: 14 residues. CDR3 loop: CASSPGGGNQPQHF. The CDR3 region has the DNA TGTGCCAGCAGCCCAGGGGGGGGCAATCAGCCCCAGCATTTT.

This sequence joins TRBV30 and TRBJ2-7; 9 nucleotides agree with TRBD2. Germline CDR1 GTSNPN, CDR2 SVGIG (reference sequence). The CDR3 sequence is 15 residues long. J was trimmed by 2 bases and V by 2 bases; bases with no gene match: 7. The CDR3 spells CAWSSPAGGTYEQYF. For the CDR3, the DNA is TGTGCCTGGAGTTCCCCCGCGGGAGGGACCTACGAGCAGTACTTC.

The chain carries TRBV30 and TRBJ1-2, with no clear D. This CDR3 is 13 amino acids long. V was trimmed by 2 bases and J by 7 bases, leaving 14 bases between them. CDR1 and CDR2 (germline): GTSNPN, SVGIG (reference sequence). The CDR3 coding sequence is TGTGCCTGGAGTACCTCCGGAACAGCTGGCTACACCTTC. It is translated as CAWSTSGTAGYTF.

This sequence joins TRBV30 and TRBJ2-2; 8 positions match TRBD2. Germline V lookup: CDR1 GTSNPN, CDR2 SVGIG (reference sequence). The CDR3 length is 14 residues. J gave up 5 bases and V 4 bases, and 6 bases lay outside the gene matches. Here the CDR3 DNA reads TGTGCCTGGACTAAGCTAGCGGGTACCGGGGAGCTGTTTTTT. It codes for CAWTKLAGTGELFF. Based on the CDR3 plus reference TRBV30 and TRBJ2-2, the full variable domain is SQTIHQWPATLVQPVGSPLSLECTVEGTSNPNLYWYRQAAGRGLQLLFYSVGIGQISSEVPQNLSASRPQDRQFILSSKKLLLSDSGFYLCAWTKLAGTGELFFGEGSRLTVL.

This sequence joins TRBV5-1 and TRBJ2-2; 7 nucleotides match TRBD1. Germline lookup yields CDR1 SGHRS and CDR2 YFSETQ. Trimming cost V 2 bases and J 4 bases; bases outside gene matches: 8. The CDR3 sequence is 16 residues long. CDR3 sequence (DNA): TGCGCCAGCAGCTTTACAGGGGATGTAATCACCGGGGAGCTGTTTTTT. Translation gives CASSFTGDVITGELFF.

The chain joins TRBV11-1 to TRBJ2-2; 8 nucleotides align to TRBD1. CDR3 length equals 16 residues. Germline CDR1 reads SGHAT; CDR2 reads FQDESV (reference sequence). Germline trimming cut 5 bases from V and 0 bases from J; bases unmatched to any gene: 5. Written as DNA, the CDR3 is TGTGCCAGCAGCCACGGACAGGGTTCGAACACCGGGGAGCTGTTTTTT. Protein: CASSHGQGSNTGELFF. Combining the CDR3 with reference TRBV11-1 and TRBJ2-2 gives the whole variable domain EAEVAQSPRYKITEKSQAVAFWCDPISGHATLYWYRQILGQGPELLVQFQDESVVDDSQLPKDRFSAERLKGVDSTLKIQPAELGDSAMYLCASSHGQGSNTGELFFGEGSRLTVL.

The chain carries TRBV7-2 and TRBJ2-3, with 10 bases that match TRBD2. Germline CDR1 is SGHTA and CDR2 is FQGNSA. The J segment lost 2 bases and the V segment lost 4 bases, leaving 9 bases of the junction unmatched. This CDR3 is built from 17 residues. The CDR3 sequence is CASSSTPLAGATDTQYF. DNA of the CDR3: TGTGCCAGCAGCTCCACCCCTCTAGCGGGAGCCACAGATACGCAGTATTTT.

The chain couples TRBV29-1 to TRBJ1-2; D possibly corresponds to TRBD1 (6 bases). The V end lost 4 bases, the J end lost 7 bases, and 13 bases lay between the germline ends. This CDR3 contains 12 residues. In germline, CDR1 is SQVTM, CDR2 ANQGSEA. The CDR3 region has the DNA TGCAGCGTTGTAGGGGGGGCAGCTGGCTACACCTTC. Translated: CSVVGGAAGYTF.

CDR3 in amino acids: CASSTGGGGNYGYTF. In nucleotides, the CDR3 is TGTGCCAGCAGCACGGGGGGCGGGGGTAACTATGGCTACACCTTC. The rearrangement uses TRBV6-5 and TRBJ1-2; tentative D call: TRBD1 (6 bases). Trimming took 6 bases from V and 1 from J, leaving 15 bases between them. The CDR3 covers 15 residues. Looked up from germline, CDR1 is MNHEY and CDR2 is SVGAGI.

As DNA, the CDR3 is TGCGCCAGCAGCCTAGGGACAGGGGTTTGGGAGACCCAGTACTTC. Amino acids: CASSLGTGVWETQYF. The chain links TRBV5-1 to TRBJ2-5; 10 bases agree with TRBD1. CDR1 and CDR2 from the germline V gene are SGHRS and YFSETQ. This CDR3 is 15 amino acids long. The ends lost 4 bases at V and 5 bases at J; junction bases unmatched: 8.

The chain recombines TRBV18 with TRBJ2-5, with TRBD1 matching 7 bases. Trimming at V came to 4 bases and at J to 5 bases, leaving 7 bases not matched to a gene. This CDR3 spans 14 amino acids. Germline lookup yields CDR1 KGHSH and CDR2 LQKENI. CDR3 sequence reads: CASSRRQGMETQYF. CDR3 nucleotides: TGTGCCAGCTCACGAAGACAGGGTATGGAGACCCAGTACTTC.